Listed below are T cell receptor beta chains from one sample, sequenced in a study of vaccination and CD4 T cells after COVID-19. These receptors' antigens are unknown. TCRdb called the PCR reads again in MiXCR, with one record for every CDR3 protein. The data hold about 4,500 distinct CDR3 sequences, with 50% to 65% observed a single time. Sequencing was carried out using CD4+ T cells from blood, cultured in vitro. The receptors derive from a human donor in good health. The CDR3 runs from the conserved cysteine through the conserved F or W. The order of the fields is D gene, clone size, CDR3 length, J gene, V gene, CDR3 protein, CDR3 DNA. A D gene is named only where the DNA matches it firmly. Only part of the rows carry a size: once, few, many, or a class if the clone is expanded.

TRBD1 | NA | 15 | TRBJ1-2 | TRBV12-3/TRBV12-4 | CASSRQGGPNYGYTF | TGTGCCAGCAGTCGACAGGGCGGGCCTAACTATGGCTACACCTTC
NA | NA | 18 | TRBJ2-2 | TRBV27 | CASSLSGGGTGFPGELFF | TGTGCCAGCAGTTTATCGGGGGGGGGGACAGGATTCCCCGGGGAGCTGTTTTTT
NA | NA | 15 | TRBJ2-7 | TRBV19 | CASMTKQGPTYEQYF | TGTGCCAGTATGACGAAACAGGGACCAACCTACGAGCAGTACTTC
NA | once | 14 | TRBJ1-1 | TRBV19 | CASSMAGQNTEAFF | TGTGCCAGTAGTATGGCAGGGCAGAACACTGAAGCTTTCTTT
TRBD2 | few | 14 | TRBJ2-2 | TRBV5-4 | CASSPGGATGELFF | TGTGCCAGCAGCCCGGGGGGGGCGACCGGGGAGCTGTTTTTT
NA | NA | 13 | TRBJ1-5 | TRBV20-1 | CSASSGYNQPQHF | TGCAGTGCTAGTTCGGGGTACAATCAGCCCCAGCATTTT
TRBD2 | few | 16 | TRBJ2-7 | TRBV15 | CATSREAAGGYYEQYF | TGTGCCACCAGCAGAGAAGCGGCGGGAGGATACTACGAGCAGTACTTC
TRBD1 | NA | 13 | TRBJ1-2 | TRBV11-2 | CASSVTGNYGYTF | TGTGCCAGCAGCGTGACAGGGAACTATGGCTACACCTTC
TRBD2 | NA | 13 | TRBJ2-3 | TRBV20-1 | CSATRAGGDTQYF | TGCAGTGCCACCAGAGCGGGGGGAGATACGCAGTATTTT
TRBD2 | NA | 15 | TRBJ2-7 | TRBV7-8 | CASSVRLAGASEQYF | TGTGCCAGCAGCGTTCGACTAGCGGGTGCTTCCGAGCAGTACTTC
TRBD1 | NA | 16 | TRBJ2-2 | TRBV6-2/TRBV6-3 | CASSYSGTGATGELFF | TGTGCCAGCAGTTACTCAGGGACAGGTGCCACCGGGGAGCTGTTTTTT
TRBD2 | NA | 17 | TRBJ2-2 | TRBV6-5 | CASSYASGSLGTGELFF | TGTGCCAGCAGTTACGCTAGCGGGAGTTTGGGCACCGGGGAGCTGTTTTTT
NA | NA | 13 | TRBJ2-5 | TRBV28 | CASESSPFQTQYF | TGTGCCAGCGAGAGTAGCCCCTTCCAGACCCAGTACTTC
NA | NA | 13 | TRBJ2-7 | TRBV6-2/TRBV6-3 | CASSIQASYEQYF | TGTGCCAGCAGTATCCAGGCATCCTACGAGCAGTACTTC
NA | NA | 12 | TRBJ2-7 | TRBV12-3/TRBV12-4 | CASSPAEYEQYF | TGTGCCAGCAGCCCCGCTGAGTACGAGCAGTACTTC
NA | few | 14 | TRBJ2-5 | TRBV6-5 | CASSYVASPETQYF | TGTGCCAGCAGTTACGTGGCTAGCCCAGAGACCCAGTACTTC
TRBD2 | once | 15 | TRBJ2-5 | TRBV20-1 | CSAEGLAGEQETQYF | TGCAGTGCCGAGGGACTAGCGGGTGAGCAAGAGACCCAGTACTTC
NA | NA | 13 | TRBJ1-1 | TRBV20-1 | CSALRGRNTEAFF | TGCAGTGCCCTGAGGGGGAGGAACACTGAAGCTTTCTTT
TRBD1 | NA | 15 | TRBJ1-6 | TRBV7-2 | CASSLGDRVISPLHF | TGTGCCAGCAGCTTAGGGGACAGGGTCATCTCACCCCTCCACTTT
NA | NA | 12 | TRBJ2-3 | TRBV6-5 | CASSYWVDTQYF | TGTGCCAGCAGTTACTGGGTGGATACGCAGTATTTT
NA | NA | 12 | TRBJ1-2 | TRBV9 | CASSAGTYGYTF | TGTGCCAGCAGCGCGGGGACCTATGGCTACACCTTC
NA | NA | 15 | TRBJ2-5 | TRBV5-4 | CASSARGGTQETQYF | TGTGCCAGCAGCGCCAGAGGGGGGACACAAGAGACCCAGTACTTC
TRBD1 | NA | 14 | TRBJ1-2 | TRBV6-2/TRBV6-3 | CASSDRGRNYGYTF | TGTGCCAGCAGTGACAGGGGGCGCAACTATGGCTACACCTTC
TRBD1 | NA | 13 | TRBJ1-1 | TRBV19 | CASGQGAGTEAFF | TGTGCCAGCGGACAGGGGGCAGGCACTGAAGCTTTCTTT
NA | NA | 12 | TRBJ1-6 | TRBV28 | CASSPTPRRHHF | TGTGCCAGCAGTCCCACCCCGCGACGGCACCACTTT
NA | few | 11 | TRBJ1-1 | TRBV7-2 | CASSGDRHAFF | TGTGCCAGCAGCGGAGACAGACATGCTTTCTTT
NA | NA | 11 | TRBJ1-2 | TRBV27 | CASSRGDGYTF | TGTGCCAGTTCTAGGGGGGACGGCTACACCTTC
NA | few | 15 | TRBJ1-2 | TRBV6-2/TRBV6-3 | CASSQTPQGARGYTF | TGTGCCAGCAGCCAGACCCCACAGGGAGCTCGGGGCTACACCTTC
NA | NA | 13 | TRBJ1-3 | TRBV20-1 | CSATIDSGNTIYF | TGCAGTGCTACCATCGACTCTGGAAACACCATATATTTT
NA | once | 14 | TRBJ2-5 | TRBV6-1 | CASTFSPGVGTQYF | TGTGCCAGCACTTTCAGCCCAGGGGTAGGGACCCAGTACTTC
NA | NA | 15 | TRBJ1-2 | TRBV20-1 | CSAHKGGAQNYGYTF | TGCAGTGCTCATAAGGGGGGGGCGCAGAACTATGGCTACACCTTC
NA | NA | 17 | TRBJ1-6 | TRBV6-1 | CASSEGLRGSYNSPLHF | TGTGCCAGCAGTGAGGGGTTGCGGGGCTCCTATAATTCACCCCTCCACTTT
NA | NA | 13 | TRBJ1-6 | TRBV9 | CASSGATNSPLHF | TGTGCCAGCAGCGGGGCGACAAATTCACCCCTCCACTTT
TRBD1 | NA | 18 | TRBJ1-1 | TRBV19 | CASRAPWTGNVVNTEAFF | TGTGCCAGTAGAGCGCCGTGGACAGGTAATGTTGTGAACACTGAAGCTTTCTTT
TRBD1 | NA | 16 | TRBJ2-1 | TRBV6-2/TRBV6-3 | CASTRAGTGGYNEQFF | TGTGCCAGCACGAGAGCCGGGACAGGGGGATACAATGAGCAGTTCTTC
NA | NA | 13 | TRBJ2-5 | TRBV24-1 | CATRGTSKETQYF | TGTGCCACCCGTGGGACTTCTAAAGAGACCCAGTACTTC
NA | NA | 14 | TRBJ1-1 | TRBV11-3 | CASSLSSTGTEAFF | TGTGCCAGCAGCTTATCCTCAACAGGCACTGAAGCTTTCTTT
NA | NA | 15 | TRBJ1-5 | TRBV7-2 | CASSPSPGNNQPQHF | TGTGCCAGCAGCCCCTCCCCCGGTAATAATCAGCCCCAGCATTTT
NA | NA | 16 | TRBJ1-1 | TRBV10-3 | CAISESKGGRGTEAFF | TGTGCCATCAGTGAGTCTAAGGGGGGAAGAGGTACTGAAGCTTTCTTT
TRBD1 | few | 13 | TRBJ2-5 | TRBV6-2/TRBV6-3 | CASSAQGAWSQYF | TGTGCCAGCAGTGCACAGGGGGCCTGGTCCCAGTACTTC
TRBD1 | NA | 16 | TRBJ1-1 | TRBV6-2/TRBV6-3 | CASSLNDGQGNTEAFF | TGTGCCAGCAGTCTAAACGACGGACAGGGGAACACTGAAGCTTTCTTT
NA | NA | 18 | TRBJ2-2 | TRBV7-2 | CASSLAPPLGPGTGELFF | TGTGCCAGCAGCTTAGCCCCACCTCTAGGCCCTGGCACCGGGGAGCTGTTTTTT
TRBD1 | NA | 17 | TRBJ1-4 | TRBV6-5 | CASSSNRGGGTNEKLFF | TGTGCCAGCAGTTCAAACAGGGGAGGCGGGACTAATGAAAAACTGTTTTTT
NA | NA | 11 | TRBJ2-5 | TRBV27 | CASSLGETQYF | TGTGCCAGCAGCTTAGGGGAGACCCAGTACTTC
NA | few | 13 | TRBJ1-2 | TRBV6-1 | CASSETGHYGYTF | TGTGCCAGCAGTGAAACAGGGCACTATGGCTACACCTTC
TRBD1 | few | 13 | TRBJ1-1 | TRBV7-8 | CASSPPGQGIAFF | TGTGCCAGCAGCCCCCCGGGACAGGGGATAGCTTTCTTT
NA | NA | 15 | TRBJ2-5 | TRBV25-1 | CASSESGQGKETQYF | TGTGCCAGCAGTGAATCCGGTCAGGGAAAAGAGACCCAGTACTTC
TRBD2 | NA | 16 | TRBJ2-4 | TRBV20-1 | CSARVSSGSNKNIQYF | TGCAGTGCTAGAGTGTCTAGCGGGAGTAACAAAAACATTCAGTACTTC
TRBD2 | NA | 15 | TRBJ2-3 | TRBV6-1 | CASSEPGLAADTQYF | TGTGCCAGCAGTGAACCGGGGCTAGCGGCAGATACGCAGTATTTT